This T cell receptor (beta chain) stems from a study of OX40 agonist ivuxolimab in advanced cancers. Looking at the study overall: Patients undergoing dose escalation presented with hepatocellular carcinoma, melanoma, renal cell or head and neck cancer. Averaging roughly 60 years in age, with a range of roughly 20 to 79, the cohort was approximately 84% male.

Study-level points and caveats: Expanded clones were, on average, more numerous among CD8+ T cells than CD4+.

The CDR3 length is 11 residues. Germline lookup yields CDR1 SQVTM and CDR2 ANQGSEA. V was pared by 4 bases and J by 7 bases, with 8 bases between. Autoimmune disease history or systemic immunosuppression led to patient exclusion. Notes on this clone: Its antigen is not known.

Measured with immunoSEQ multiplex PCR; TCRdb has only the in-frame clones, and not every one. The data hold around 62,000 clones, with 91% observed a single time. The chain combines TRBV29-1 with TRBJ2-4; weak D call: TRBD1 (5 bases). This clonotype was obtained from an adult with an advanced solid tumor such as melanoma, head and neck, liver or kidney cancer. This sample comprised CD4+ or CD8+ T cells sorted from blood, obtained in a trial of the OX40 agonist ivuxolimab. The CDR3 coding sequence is TGCAGCGTTGGGACACAGAACATTCAGTACTTC. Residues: CSVGTQNIQYF.